The clone carrying this T cell receptor beta chain came up a few times. This CDR3 comprises 15 residues. Germline loops: CDR1 SGDLS, CDR2 YYNGEE. With 0 bases removed from V and 0 bases from J, the gap between germline ends came to 10 bases. The data were taken from a study of T cells after yellow fever vaccination. Across the study: When fractions had low cell numbers, they were prepared with SMART-Seq v4 Ultra Low Input. Study results and caveats: Booster sampling recovered most clones from primary vaccination (96% CD4, approximately 90% CD8).

In making TCR cDNA, 5'RACE template switching added a universal primer site and UMIs to it. Each CDR3 protein is one row after TCRdb ran MiXCR on the 5' RACE reads. The sample carries about 85,000 distinct CDR3 sequences, 13% recorded once. The origin of this receptor is a man younger than 35 who received the YFV17D yellow fever vaccine. The specimen comprised CD8+ T cells not binding an NS4B(214-222) dextramer, sorted from PBMCs, sampled 21 days after the first yellow fever vaccination. V and J are TRBV9 and TRBJ2-7, with unresolved D. The chain's CDR3 is CASSVGAGRSYEQYF. The CDR3 bases are TGTGCCAGCAGCGTAGGCGCAGGCCGCTCCTACGAGCAGTACTTC.